Listed here are 20 T cell receptor beta chains from one sample, sequenced in a study of circulating and synovial CD4+ cells in juvenile arthritis. Some clones are missing from TCRdb's copy, which holds only in-frame ones; the method was immunoSEQ multiplex PCR. The sample holds thousands of clones, 90% to 95% seen once. Sequences were obtained from HLA-DR+ CD4+ T cells from blood. Noted subset: circulating pathogenic-like lymphocytes, sorted as HLA-DR+CD14-CD3+CD4+CD25low/- blood T cells. All receptors derive from a human donor with juvenile idiopathic arthritis.

V and J are TRBV28 and TRBJ1-5; tentative D call: TRBD1 (5 bases). Trimming took 6 bases from V and 3 from J, leaving 12 bases between them. Germline V gene sequence: CDR1 MDHEN, CDR2 SYDVKM. The CDR3 is 14 residues long. The CDR3 loop reads CASSTQGHNQPQHF. The CDR3 DNA reads as TGTGCCAGCAGCACCCAGGGTCACAATCAGCCCCAGCATTTT.

The rearrangement links TRBV7-9 to TRBJ1-4; D is possibly TRBD1 (6 bases). This CDR3 contains 16 residues. Germline V gene data show CDR1 as SEHNR and CDR2 as FQNEAQ (reference sequence). V was shortened by 5 bases and J by 14 bases, with 27 bases between the two germline ends. For the CDR3, the DNA is TGTGCCAGCAGCCCTCCATCAAATATCTACAGGGTTAGTCTGTTTTTT. Its translation: CASSPPSNIYRVSLFF.

The V gene is TRBV7-6, the J gene TRBJ1-1; 7 bases map to TRBD1. The germline CDR1 and CDR2 sequences are SGHVS and FNYEAQ. The CDR3 has 16 residues. J gave up 1 base and V 5 bases, and 10 bases lay outside the gene matches. This CDR3 reads CASSQAYRGKNTEAFF. The DNA of the CDR3 is TGTGCCAGCAGCCAAGCCTACAGGGGCAAGAACACTGAAGCTTTCTTT.

The rearrangement uses TRBV4-2 and TRBJ2-1, with TRBD2 identical over 14 bases. Germline-derived CDR1 and CDR2 are LGHNA and YNFKEQ. V lost 0 bases to trimming and J lost 15 bases; unmatched junction nucleotides: 10. The CDR3 totals 16 residues. CDR3 DNA sequence: TGTGCCAGCAGCCAAGATCCGACTAGCGGGAGGGCCATGCGGTTCTTC. It specifies CASSQDPTSGRAMRFF.

J is TRBJ2-3 and V is TRBV27; 9 bases map to TRBD2. The V segment lost 8 bases and the J segment 2 bases; nucleotides outside the gene matches: 23. The length of the CDR3 is 20 residues. Germline CDR1 is MNHEY and CDR2 is SMNVEV (reference sequence). This CDR3 reads CASRPRGLAGTRETTDTQYF. In nucleotides, the CDR3 is TGTGCCAGCCGACCCCGTGGGCTAGCGGGAACTCGGGAGACCACAGATACGCAGTATTTT.

The table lists this clone with a few counts. V is TRBV29-1 and J is TRBJ2-3, with 10 bases that match TRBD2. The CDR3 loop spans 15 amino acids. Trimming at V came to 1 base and at J to 5 bases, leaving 6 bases not matched to a gene. Germline lookup yields CDR1 SQVTM and CDR2 ANQGSEA. CDR3 bases: TGCAGCGTTGAAGGAGCGGGAGGGCCCGGAGATACGCAGTATTTT. Translation gives CSVEGAGGPGDTQYF.

The chain couples TRBV27 to TRBJ2-7; TRBD1 is a possible D gene (5 bases). The V gene lost 3 bases and the J gene lost 5 bases, with 11 bases spanning the gap. The CDR3 runs 13 residues. Germline V gene lookup returns CDR1 MNHEY and CDR2 SMNVEV (reference sequence). The DNA for the CDR3 is TGTGCCAGCAGTTTGCGCAGGGCCCACGAGCAGTACTTC. Its protein is CASSLRRAHEQYF.

The chain employs TRBV28 and TRBJ1-6, with D uncertain. This CDR3 comprises 14 residues. Germline V gene data show CDR1 as MDHEN and CDR2 as SYDVKM. V dropped 6 bases and J dropped 9 bases, with 15 bases sitting between them. This chain's CDR3 is CASRARVIGSPLHF. CDR3 bases: TGTGCCAGCAGGGCCCGGGTCATAGGTTCACCCCTCCACTTT.

The chain combines TRBV28 with TRBJ1-2; 9 bases are shared with TRBD1. Trimming took 5 bases from V and 5 from J; bases not matched to a gene: 9. The CDR3 covers 15 residues. CDR1 is MDHEN, CDR2 SYDVKM, per germline. The CDR3 DNA sequence: TGTGCCAGCAGTCCGCCCCCCGGGACAGGGTATGGCTACACCTTC. It encodes CASSPPPGTGYGYTF.

The V gene is TRBV5-1, the J gene TRBJ2-2, with unresolved D. The germline V gene encodes CDR1 SGHRS and CDR2 YFSETQ. Trimming left V 2 bases short and J 0 bases short, with 8 bases between. This CDR3 region has 15 residues. CDR3 protein: CASSFQSPNTGELFF. The CDR3 region has the DNA TGCGCCAGCAGCTTTCAGTCGCCGAACACCGGGGAGCTGTTTTTT.

V gene TRBV2 combines with J gene TRBJ1-2; D remains ambiguous. Germline CDR1 is SNHLY and CDR2 is FYNNEI. The CDR3 is 13 residues long. With 7 bases removed from V and 8 bases from J, the gap between germline ends came to 17 bases. The CDR3 protein is CASTRASLRGYTF. CDR3 DNA sequence: TGTGCCAGCACGCGGGCCTCACTGAGGGGCTACACCTTC. The complete variable domain, with remaining parts taken from reference TRBV2 and TRBJ1-2, reads EPEVTQTPSHQVTQMGQEVILRCVPISNHLYFYWYRQILGQKVEFLVSFYNNEISEKSEIFDDQFSVERPDGSNFTLKIRSTKLEDSAMYFCASTRASLRGYTFGSGTRLTVV.

The genes are TRBV4-1 and TRBJ2-5, with TRBD2 matching 9 bases. V shed 3 bases, J shed 4 bases, and the junction held 3 bases outside the gene matches. CDR1 and CDR2 (germline): MGHRA, YSYEKL. The CDR3 runs to 14 residues. Here the CDR3 DNA reads TGCGCCAGCAGCCAGCGGGGGGGAGCAGAGACCCAGTACTTC. Translation: CASSQRGGAETQYF.

The V gene is TRBV28, the J gene TRBJ2-5, with 7 bases that match TRBD1. Trimming removed 6 bases from V and 1 base from J; junction bases left unmatched: 5. The CDR3 is made up of 14 amino acids. CDR1 MDHEN and CDR2 SYDVKM come from the germline V gene. CDR3 in amino acids: CASSITGVQETQYF. CDR3 bases: TGTGCCAGCAGCATTACAGGGGTCCAAGAGACCCAGTACTTC.

This sequence joins TRBV6-5 and TRBJ1-2, with D maybe TRBD1 (6 bases). V lost 0 bases and J 7 bases, leaving 12 bases between the germline ends. The CDR3 contains 14 residues. Germline V CDR1 and CDR2: MNHEY, SVGAGI. CDR3 sequence (DNA): TGTGCCAGCAGTTACTCGGGGGGGGCGCGTGGCTACACCTTC. Translated, it gives CASSYSGGARGYTF.

The rearrangement links TRBV9 to TRBJ1-1, with 10 positions matching TRBD1. Germline assignment: CDR1 SGDLS and CDR2 YYNGEE. The CDR3 has 15 residues. Trimming at V came to 3 bases and at J to 9 bases, leaving 11 bases not matched to a gene. As DNA, the CDR3 is TGTGCCAGCAGCGGGGGACAGGGGCCGGGGAATAAAGCTTTCTTT. Translating gives CASSGGQGPGNKAFF.

The chain recombines TRBV4-2 with TRBJ2-1; D is perhaps TRBD1 (5 bases). V lost 0 bases and J lost 0, with 6 bases in between. Germline V gene sequence: CDR1 LGHNA, CDR2 YNFKEQ. This CDR3 has 15 residues. The CDR3 is CASSQDTGSYNEQFF. The DNA of the CDR3 is TGTGCCAGCAGCCAAGATACAGGCTCCTACAATGAGCAGTTCTTC.

The rearrangement uses TRBV9 and TRBJ1-6; possibly TRBD1 for D (5 bases). The V end lost 3 bases, the J end lost 9 bases, and 13 bases lay between the germline ends. Germline CDR1 SGDLS, CDR2 YYNGEE. The CDR3 runs to 14 residues. CDR3 amino acids: CASSAGGFGSPLHF. CDR3 sequence (DNA): TGTGCCAGCAGCGCCGGGGGATTCGGTTCACCCCTCCACTTT.

The gene calls are TRBV6-1 and TRBJ2-6, with D maybe TRBD1 (5 bases). V was shortened by 1 base and J by 0 bases, with 19 bases between the two germline ends. Germline V lookup: CDR1 MNHNS, CDR2 SASEGT. The CDR3 extends over 20 amino acids. This CDR3 reads CASSEVGRYTGASGANVLTF. The CDR3 region has the DNA TGTGCCAGCAGTGAAGTGGGCAGGTATACAGGAGCCTCTGGGGCCAACGTCCTGACTTTC.

In this sample, this clone turned up once. This chain connects TRBV5-1 to TRBJ2-6, with a tentative D call TRBD2 (6 bases). CDR1 is SGHRS and CDR2 is YFSETQ in the germline V gene. Trimming stripped 4 bases from V and 0 bases from J, with 20 bases between. The CDR3 has 19 residues. The CDR3 is CASSLGGGALFSGANVLTF. The CDR3 DNA follows: TGCGCCAGCAGCCTGGGGGGTGGGGCCCTATTCTCTGGGGCCAACGTCCTGACTTTC. The full variable domain, with the rest looked up from reference TRBV5-1 and TRBJ2-6, is KAGVTQTPRYLIKTRGQQVTLSCSPISGHRSVSWYQQTPGQGLQFLFEYFSETQRNKGNFPGRFSGRQFSNSRSEMNVSTLELGDSALYLCASSLGGGALFSGANVLTFGAGSRLTVL.

In its sample, this clone was seen once. This sequence joins TRBV4-1 and TRBJ1-1; D remains unclear. Germline V gene data show CDR1 as MGHRA and CDR2 as YSYEKL. This CDR3 is 14 amino acids long. V was pared by 1 base and J by 1 base, with 7 bases between. The CDR3: CASSQVRGNTEAFF. In DNA form, the CDR3 reads TGCGCCAGCAGCCAAGTTCGGGGGAACACTGAAGCTTTCTTT.